These T cell receptor beta chains were read from a single sample in a study of CD8 T cells in ankylosing spondylitis. In TCRdb, the 5' RACE reads were re-called with MiXCR into one record per CDR3 protein. The repertoire holds some 140,000 distinct CDR3 sequences, roughly 11% seen once, with about 4% in the top ten. Sample: blood, either unsorted or a sorted T cell fraction (not recorded which). The receptors shown here come from a female donor with ankylosing spondylitis or in good health (not recorded which). The CDR3 runs from the conserved cysteine through the conserved F or W. The order of the fields is D gene, J gene, clone size, V gene, CDR3 DNA, CDR3 protein. The D gene is left open where the match is weak. Clone sizes are given selectively: once, few, many, or a class where the clone is expanded.

D: -; J: TRBJ1-2; size: many; V: TRBV12-3/TRBV12-4; DNA: TGTGCCAGCAGTCCCTCCCGGCGGGGGAGGTATGGCTACACCTTC; CDR3: CASSPSRRGRYGYTF
D: -; J: TRBJ1-2; size: many; V: TRBV20-1; DNA: TGCAGTGCTAGAGTGGAAGGCCGGGGAGTGGCTGGCTACACCTTC; CDR3: CSARVEGRGVAGYTF
D: -; J: TRBJ1-2; size: many; V: TRBV7-3; DNA: TGTGCCAGCAGCTTACAGGGGCTCTATGGCTACACCTTC; CDR3: CASSLQGLYGYTF
D: -; J: TRBJ2-1; size: few; V: TRBV2; DNA: TGTGCCAGCAGGCCAGGGTTCGAGCAGTTCTTC; CDR3: CASRPGFEQFF
D: -; J: TRBJ1-3; size: many; V: TRBV29-1; DNA: TGCAGCGTTGAATTCCCTATCCGGGACACCATATATTTT; CDR3: CSVEFPIRDTIYF
D: -; J: TRBJ2-2; size: many; V: TRBV27; DNA: TGTGCCAGCAGTTCCCCCCGACGGTTAATCACCGGGGAGCTGTTTTTT; CDR3: CASSSPRRLITGELFF
D: -; J: TRBJ2-5; size: -; V: TRBV19; DNA: TGTGCCAGTAGTATCGATGAAGAGACCCCGTACTTC; CDR3: CASSIDEETPYF
D: -; J: TRBJ2-1; size: -; V: TRBV24-1; DNA: TGTGCCACCAGTGATAGGTTAAACTCCGGACACGACGCCTACAATGAGCAGTTCTTC; CDR3: CATSDRLNSGHDAYNEQFF
D: -; J: TRBJ1-3; size: many; V: TRBV19; DNA: TGTGCCAGTAGTAGCGGGGCATCTGGAAACACCATATATTTT; CDR3: CASSSGASGNTIYF
D: -; J: TRBJ1-1; size: many; V: TRBV6-5; DNA: TGTGCCAGCAGTTGGGGAAGAATGAACACTGAAGCTTTCTTT; CDR3: CASSWGRMNTEAFF
D: -; J: TRBJ1-1; size: many; V: TRBV27; DNA: TGTGCCAGCCTGTTAGAGGGTTCGGGAGAAGCTTTCTTT; CDR3: CASLLEGSGEAFF
D: TRBD1; J: TRBJ1-6; size: -; V: TRBV11-2; DNA: TGTGCCAGCAGCACGCCCGACAGGGAGAGGTCCTATAATTCACCCCTCCACTTT; CDR3: CASSTPDRERSYNSPLHF
D: -; J: TRBJ1-1; size: few; V: TRBV7-9; DNA: TGTGCCAACATCAGGGACGGTGAAGCTTTCTTT; CDR3: CANIRDGEAFF
D: -; J: TRBJ1-5; size: many; V: TRBV5-5; DNA: TGTGCCAGCAGCGGGGCCAGAGGACCGGGTCAGCCCCAGCATTTT; CDR3: CASSGARGPGQPQHF